This T cell receptor (beta chain) was captured by sequencing in a study of cytomegalovirus exposure and HLA in healthy donors. Findings and limits, study-wide: Later, an analysis found that TCR clusters from the first cohort tended to co-occur in the 95 to 150 validation repertoires.

The ends lost 5 bases at V and 4 bases at J; junction bases unmatched: 17. Germline assignment: CDR1 SGHVS and CDR2 FQNEAQ. This CDR3 is built from 18 residues. The assay was immunoSEQ multiplex PCR, and TCRdb's table has in-frame clones only and misses some. Of roughly 330,000 clones listed, 75% to 90% are singletons. About this clone: Its matching antigen is unknown.

The sequence was collected from a woman between 25 and 40 years old in good health and CMV-seropositive. The V gene is TRBV7-8, the J gene TRBJ1-5, with 7 bases identical to TRBD1. Sequenced sample: PBMCs. The CDR3: CASSSYVRGRSGNQPQHF. CDR3 nucleotides: TGTGCCAGCAGCAGTTATGTAAGGGGGCGATCGGGGAATCAGCCCCAGCATTTT.